This entry describes one TCR beta chain. What it binds is unknown. Germline V CDR1 and CDR2: MNHEY, SMNVEV (reference sequence). The CDR3 sequence is 15 residues long. Trimming took 3 bases from V and 2 from J; bases not matched to a gene: 2. The data were obtained in a study of T cell responses to AZD1222 COVID-19 vaccine. Regarding the study as a whole: Within unmutated variant regions lay the reported targets of nearly half of spike-specific TCRs. Seropositive AZD1222 recipients at baseline numbered only five or six.

The protocol was immunoSEQ multiplex PCR, while the TCRdb copy is restricted to in-frame clones and leaves out a portion. The data contain 120,000 to 150,000 clones, just over 90% of them seen just once; the ten biggest clones take up 0.85% to 0.95%. The source was peripheral blood, collected on day 0 of MenACWY control vaccination. The sequence derives from an adult in good health. The chain couples TRBV27 to TRBJ2-1, with 9 bases identical to TRBD2. The CDR3 loop is CASSLRLAAYNEQFF. CDR3 coding DNA: TGTGCCAGCAGTTTGAGACTAGCGGCCTACAATGAGCAGTTCTTC.